This is a list of T cell receptor beta chains from one sample in a study of CD4 T cells in relation to SARS-CoV-2 and coronaviruses. These receptors are not linked to any known antigen. Generated by immunoSEQ multiplex PCR, the TCRdb table keeps only in-frame clones and is missing some. The sample lists roughly 19,000 clones; roughly 80% were seen once. The sequenced sample was CD4+ T cells from PBMCs, cultured in vitro. These receptors came from a human donor in good health. Both conserved end residues are part of each CDR3. Size values are once, few and many counts, or a class for expanded clones, and some rows have none.

J	size	V	CDR3
TRBJ1-1	.	TRBV12-3/TRBV12-4	CANKGGAGTEAFF
TRBJ1-1	large	TRBV7-3	CASSLSGQLNTEAFF
TRBJ2-7	.	TRBV3-1/TRBV3-2	CASSQAGLSSYEQYF
TRBJ2-7	.	TRBV10-3	CAITRQEGYEQYF
TRBJ2-6	.	TRBV19	CASSLNRDRGGGANVLTF
TRBJ1-3	.	TRBV19	CASGQMASGNTIYF
TRBJ2-5	.	TRBV2	CASSGSGGSETQYF
TRBJ1-3	.	TRBV5-1	CASSLALSTSSGNTIYF
TRBJ2-4	.	TRBV20-1	CSASEEGLAKNIQYF
TRBJ1-1	once	TRBV28	CASRLGAGMNTEAFF
TRBJ1-6	.	TRBV7-2	CASSLVRAYNSPLHF
TRBJ1-1	.	TRBV3-1/TRBV3-2	CASAPSGNQVRTEAFF
TRBJ1-2	few	TRBV7-2	CASSKTQGAYGYTF
TRBJ1-5	once	TRBV5-8	CASSRGRSNQPQHF
TRBJ2-7	.	TRBV27	CASSLYWSSYEQYF
TRBJ1-1	.	TRBV19	CASSRDRTEAFF
TRBJ1-1	.	TRBV14	CASSHTGWGGMNTEAFF
TRBJ2-7	.	TRBV7-6	CASSLDTVGEQYF
TRBJ1-5	.	TRBV19	CASRTTGTGGNQPQHF
TRBJ2-5	once	TRBV18	CASSPRLAVQETQYF
TRBJ2-3	.	TRBV2	CADGLASSTDTQYF
TRBJ2-7	once	TRBV6-5	CASRPSGREYEQYF
TRBJ2-5	.	TRBV5-1	CASGSETQYF
TRBJ2-4	few	TRBV2	CASSEDRNIQYF
TRBJ1-4	.	TRBV3-1/TRBV3-2	CASSRAGTGGEKLFF
TRBJ1-2	.	TRBV24-1	CATSDGGTLGGYTF
TRBJ1-1	few	TRBV12-3/TRBV12-4	CASSSTGLAEAFF
TRBJ2-1	.	TRBV7-3	CASSSRLSGFTNEQFF
TRBJ2-7	.	TRBV5-1	CASSAGGGSYEQYF
TRBJ2-1	few	TRBV7-3	CASSLDRDNEQFF
TRBJ2-1	few	TRBV10-3	CAINDRENNEQFF
TRBJ1-5	few	TRBV7-9	CASGGRGHQPQHF
TRBJ2-7	.	TRBV19	CASNQGGSKQYF
TRBJ2-7	once	TRBV18	CASSPQGGITYEQYF
TRBJ1-5	.	TRBV6-1	CATYRGYSNQPQHF
TRBJ1-1	.	TRBV24-1	CATSAGYRTEAFF
TRBJ2-5	once	TRBV19	CASKPNWGVAGVETQYF
TRBJ1-5	.	TRBV2	CASSERGRVLGPQHF
TRBJ2-5	once	TRBV9	CASSVDSRAETQYF
TRBJ2-2	.	TRBV9	CASSSRRTEYTGELFF
TRBJ1-2	few	TRBV5-1	CASAPEAFGEGYTF
TRBJ2-4	.	TRBV3-1/TRBV3-2	CASSEGLRAKNIQYF
TRBJ2-5	.	TRBV24-1	CATSDGHQETQYF
TRBJ1-4	.	TRBV24-1	CATSPGTGGAWDEKLFF
TRBJ1-1	.	TRBV30	CAWSRVNTEAFF